The 13 T cell receptor beta chains given below trace back to one sample, sequenced in a study of blood T cells in healthy people across ages. A second PCR, run for roughly 7 to 11 cycles, used a sample-barcoded 5' primer plus a J-beta primer mix. Each CDR3 protein is one row after TCRdb ran MiXCR on the 5' RACE reads. Of some 550,000 distinct CDR3 sequences listed, around half were seen once; the top ten hold about 22%. Specimen: blood. Receptor source: a man at least 80 years old in good health.

This clonotype has just a few counts. The chain joins TRBV2 to TRBJ2-1, with D uncertain. CDR1 and CDR2 (germline): SNHLY, FYNNEI. The V gene lost 6 bases and the J gene lost 0 bases, with 9 bases spanning the gap. The CDR3 length is 14 residues. CDR3 sequence reads: CASRQASSYNEQFF. For the CDR3, the DNA is TGTGCCAGCAGGCAGGCAAGCTCCTACAATGAGCAGTTCTTC.

V usage is TRBV5-1 and J usage is TRBJ1-2, with 8 bases that match TRBD1. Germline trimming cut 4 bases from V and 2 bases from J; bases unmatched to any gene: 7. CDR1 is SGHRS, CDR2 YFSETQ, per germline. The CDR3 sequence is 15 residues long. CDR3 residues: CASSRGQAVNYGYTF. The CDR3 DNA sequence: TGCGCCAGCAGCAGGGGACAGGCGGTCAACTATGGCTACACCTTC.

This clonotype was seen a single time. A much larger clone differs by one base, so this may be a read error. This chain uses TRBV7-9 with TRBJ2-7; unclear D gene. The J call may be faulty, since TRBJ2-5 better matches the DNA end. Per germline, CDR1 SEHNR and CDR2 FQNEAQ (reference sequence). The CDR3 has 13 amino acids. The CDR3 loop reads CASGSGSGETQYF. In nucleotides, the CDR3 is TGTGCCAGCGGCTCCGGATCAGGAGAGACCCAGTACTTC.

The CDR3 is CASSSRTSGAGQGQFF. Here the CDR3 DNA reads TGTGCCAGCAGCTCACGGACTAGCGGAGCGGGACAGGGGCAGTTCTTC. The chain couples TRBV11-1 to TRBJ2-1; tentatively, D is TRBD2 (10 bases). V was shortened by 4 bases and J by 12 bases, with 25 bases between the two germline ends. Germline V gene lookup returns CDR1 SGHAT and CDR2 FQDESV (reference sequence). The CDR3 has 16 residues.

Points on this clonotype: A read error may be the cause here, since a much bigger clone is one base away. The genes are TRBV29-1 and TRBJ2-3; D may be TRBD1 (6 bases). Germline V CDR1 and CDR2: SQVTM, ANQGSEA. The CDR3 has 12 residues. The CDR3 loop reads CSVQDSRDAQYF. CDR3 coding DNA: TGCAGCGTCCAGGACAGCCGAGATGCGCAGTATTTT.

Concerning this clonotype itself: Compared with germline, one end of the junction differs, possibly owing to a read error. The CDR3, as DNA: TGTGCCGGCAGACTAGATTTGAGACGGGGTGGCTACACCTTC. Translating gives CAGRLDLRRGGYTF. J is TRBJ1-2 and V is TRBV6-6, with unresolved D. The CDR3 is made up of 14 amino acids. From germline, CDR1 is MNHNY and CDR2 SVGAGI (reference sequence).

The V gene is TRBV5-1, the J gene TRBJ1-1, with D possibly matching TRBD1 (6 bases). The CDR3 has 15 amino acids. V lost 0 bases, J lost 4 bases, and 13 bases lay in between. CDR1 and CDR2 (germline): SGHRS, YFSETQ. The CDR3 DNA reads TGCGCCAGCAGCTTGGTAACAGGGACGGGCACTGAAGCTTTCTTT. It is translated as CASSLVTGTGTEAFF.

J is TRBJ2-4 and V is TRBV6-2 or TRBV6-3; no firm D call. TRBJ2-5 matches the DNA end more closely, so the J call is doubtful. The CDR3 has 15 residues. Looked up from germline, CDR1 is MNHEY and CDR2 is SVGEGT. CDR3 in amino acids: CASSRGPLDGETQYF. In DNA, the CDR3 is TGTGCCAGCAGCCGAGGACCCTTAGACGGGGAGACCCAGTACTTC.

The chain couples TRBV3-1 to TRBJ2-7; 14 positions match TRBD2. CDR1 and CDR2 (germline): LGHDT, YNNKEL (reference sequence). The CDR3 has 15 residues. The V segment lost 4 bases and the J segment 5 bases; nucleotides outside the gene matches: 4. The CDR3 sequence is CASSPGTSGRNEQYF. In DNA form, the CDR3 reads TGTGCCAGCAGCCCTGGGACTAGCGGGAGAAACGAGCAGTACTTC.

This chain links TRBV13 with TRBJ1-2; a weak D match, TRBD1 (6 bases). The V gene's germline CDR1 is PRHDT and CDR2 FYEKMQ (reference sequence). Trimming left V 5 bases short and J 4 bases short, with 20 bases between. The length of the CDR3 is 16 residues. CDR3 sequence: CASSPGDVSRAYGYTF. The CDR3 DNA sequence: TGTGCCAGCAGCCCAGGGGACGTTTCCCGTGCCTATGGCTACACCTTC.

As regards this clonotype: Germline and junction disagree at one end, which may indicate a read error. This chain connects TRBV10-3 to TRBJ1-2; D perhaps matches TRBD1 (5 bases). CDR3 length: 13 residues. Per the germline V gene, CDR1 is ENHRY and CDR2 is SYGVKD. CDR3 nucleotides: TGTGCCTTCAGACCGGGAGGGGACTATGGCTACACCTTC. This translates into CAFRPGGDYGYTF.

The CDR3 bases are TGTGCCACCAGTGATTTTCGAGGTGGAGGGCAGTTCTTC. Translating gives CATSDFRGGGQFF. This chain joins TRBV24-1 and TRBJ2-1; tentative D call: TRBD2 (5 bases). The CDR3 consists of 13 residues. Germline CDR1 is KGHDR and CDR2 is SFDVKD. Trimming shortened V by 1 base and J by 12 bases, and 12 bases separated the two germline ends.

With respect to this clonotype: A read error may explain this, as a much larger clone is one base away. The chain has TRBV6-6 and TRBJ2-7; 7 nucleotides agree with TRBD1. Germline trimming cut 2 bases from V and 6 bases from J; bases unmatched to any gene: 7. The CDR3 runs to 14 residues. CDR1 MNHNY and CDR2 SVGAGI come from the germline V gene (reference sequence). In DNA, the CDR3 is TGTGCCAGCAGTTACGGTCAGGGGGTGCGCGAGCAGTACTTC. Protein: CASSYGQGVREQYF.